This T cell receptor (beta chain) derives from a study of blood T cell repertoires in COVID-19. Study as a whole: Material from acute and convalescent COVID-19 was sourced from the United States, Italy and Spain.

Participants spanned ages about 18 to 90 years and resided in around 25 US areas. Two consecutive negative NP/OP PCR tests, clearance, or resolved symptoms defined Cohort 3 recovery. This clone came up once. Original processing methods: Reference gene primer amplification gave nucleated cell count estimates. Only in-frame clones appear in the TCRdb table, and some are missing; sequencing was by immunoSEQ multiplex PCR. V and J calls and clone size are those listed in that table; D and trimming were worked out from the DNA. This table holds fewer than 450,000 clones, around 89% found once. The CDR3 extends over 14 amino acids. The V end was cut by 3 bases, the J end by 8 bases, with 13 bases between. Germline CDR1 is KGHSH and CDR2 is LQKENI.

The chain employs TRBV18 and TRBJ1-4; D not certain. Sequenced sample: PBMCs or T cells enriched from blood (not recorded which). This clonotype was obtained from a woman under 30 who had recovered from COVID-19. CDR3 sequence reads: CASSPQENGEKLFF. For the CDR3, the DNA is TGTGCCAGCTCACCGCAGGAAAATGGGGAAAAACTGTTTTTT.